The 5 T cell receptor beta chains reported below all come from one sample, sequenced in a study of blood T cell repertoires in COVID-19. Profiled with immunoSEQ multiplex PCR; TCRdb holds only in-frame clones, not every one. The table lists hundreds of thousands of clones, approximately 82% of them singletons. The sequenced sample consisted of PBMCs or T cells enriched from blood (not recorded which). These receptors came from a man aged 40-49 years who had been exposed to COVID-19.

This rearrangement joins TRBV6-5 to TRBJ2-7, with TRBD2 matching 10 bases. The CDR3 has 15 residues. Trimming took 5 bases from V and 2 from J; bases not matched to a gene: 6. Germline V CDR1 and CDR2: MNHEY, SVGAGI. The CDR3 loop is CASSPNSGRAYEQYF. The CDR3 DNA follows: TGTGCCAGCAGTCCGAACAGCGGGAGGGCCTACGAGCAGTACTTC.

The rearrangement joins TRBV9 to TRBJ2-1; 9 bases are shared with TRBD2. CDR1 is SGDLS, CDR2 YYNGEE, per germline. V lost 1 base to trimming and J lost 6 bases; unmatched junction nucleotides: 5. The CDR3 length is 15 residues. This chain's CDR3 is CASSVSAGGGNEQFF. For the CDR3, the DNA is TGTGCCAGCAGCGTATCAGCGGGAGGTGGCAATGAGCAGTTCTTC. The full variable domain, its missing parts supplied by reference TRBV9 and TRBJ2-1, is DSGVTQTPKHLITATGQRVTLRCSPRSGDLSVYWYQQSLDQGLQFLIQYYNGEERAKGNILERFSAQQFPDLHSELNLSSLELGDSALYFCASSVSAGGGNEQFFGPGTRLTVL.

The gene calls are TRBV5-6 and TRBJ1-1; D is perhaps TRBD1 (5 bases). Germline assignment: CDR1 SGHDT and CDR2 YYEEEE. The CDR3 runs to 12 residues. The V end lost 4 bases, the J end lost 4 bases, and 8 bases lay between the germline ends. CDR3 loop: CASSQGITEAFF. The CDR3 DNA follows: TGTGCCAGCAGCCAGGGTATCACTGAAGCTTTCTTT. Supplemented by reference TRBV5-6 and TRBJ1-1, the full variable domain reads DAGVTQSPTHLIKTRGQQVTLRCSPKSGHDTVSWYQQALGQGPQFIFQYYEEEERQRGNFPDRFSGHQFPNYSSELNVNALLLGDSALYLCASSQGITEAFFGQGTRLTVV.

This chain connects TRBV11-2 to TRBJ2-1, with 8 bases that match TRBD2. The V segment lost 1 base and the J segment 5 bases; nucleotides outside the gene matches: 7. The CDR3 consists of 16 residues. Germline V gives CDR1 SGHAT, CDR2 FQNNGV. In DNA form, the CDR3 reads TGTGCCAGCAGCTTAGGAGGCGGGAGGCCCGACAATGAGCAGTTCTTC. Residues: CASSLGGGRPDNEQFF.

The chain employs TRBV9 and TRBJ1-1; D is unclear. CDR3 length equals 18 residues. Looked up from germline, CDR1 is SGDLS and CDR2 is YYNGEE. The V gene lost 4 bases and the J gene lost 3 bases, with 25 bases spanning the gap. The CDR3 is CASSPDGVRSVRDTEAFF. CDR3 coding DNA: TGTGCCAGCAGCCCCGATGGGGTTCGGTCGGTGAGGGACACTGAAGCTTTCTTT.